Below are 4 T cell receptor beta chains sequenced from a single sample in a study of siplizumab effects on memory and regulatory T cells. TCRdb keeps only in-frame clones here, not all; method: immunoSEQ multiplex PCR. The repertoire holds approximately 100,000 clones, around 93% seen once, with 0.16% in the top ten. Sequenced: non-Treg CD4+ T cells sorted from blood. The source of these receptors is a human donor in good health.

This rearrangement joins TRBV6-1 to TRBJ1-2; tentatively, D is TRBD1 (5 bases). CDR1 is MNHNS and CDR2 is SASEGT in the germline V gene. V lost 6 bases to trimming and J lost 7 bases, with 18 bases between them. The CDR3 is 14 residues long. The DNA of the CDR3 is TGTGCCAGCAGGCCCGGGACCGGCAATCGTGGCTACACCTTC. Its translation: CASRPGTGNRGYTF.

The J gene is TRBJ1-1, the V gene TRBV13; no clear D gene. The CDR3 extends over 13 amino acids. Germline V gene sequence: CDR1 PRHDT, CDR2 FYEKMQ (reference sequence). The V end lost 5 bases, the J end lost 1 base, and 8 bases lay between the germline ends. The CDR3 coding sequence is TGTGCCAGCAGCCCACGGCAGAACACTGAAGCTTTCTTT. Translated: CASSPRQNTEAFF.

This chain uses TRBV19 with TRBJ1-2, with no clear D. The CDR3 covers 13 residues. Per the germline V gene, CDR1 is LNHDA and CDR2 is SQIVND (reference sequence). V was shortened by 8 bases and J by 4 bases, with 14 bases between the two germline ends. CDR3 sequence: CASGPGGPYGYTF. The CDR3 DNA sequence: TGTGCCAGTGGACCCGGAGGGCCCTATGGCTACACCTTC.

This chain links TRBV6-6 with TRBJ1-1, with 9 bases identical to TRBD1. The CDR3 has 12 amino acids. Germline values: CDR1 MNHNY, CDR2 SVGAGI (reference sequence). After removal of 6 bases from V and 4 bases from J, the junction contained 0 bases not matched to a gene. CDR3 DNA sequence: TGTGCCAGCAGGACAGGGGGCACTGAAGCTTTCTTT. Translating gives CASRTGGTEAFF.